This T cell receptor beta chain was sequenced in a study of PD-1 blockade in classical Hodgkin lymphoma. Using immunoSEQ multiplex PCR, the repertoire was profiled, and TCRdb retains in-frame clones only, with some absent. The table has tens of thousands of clones, around three quarters seen once. The time point here: cycle 4 day 1 (C4D1), after 6 weeks of nivolumab. Exposure to brentuximab vedotin varied, and each patient had relapsed following autologous stem cell transplantation. Germline V gives CDR1 SEHNR, CDR2 FQNEAQ (reference sequence). The CDR3 extends over 15 amino acids. V lost 5 bases and J lost 2; bases outside the gene matches: 7.

This sequence joins TRBV7-9 and TRBJ2-3, with TRBD2 matching 7 bases. This clonotype was sampled from a human donor with classical Hodgkin lymphoma. Source: peripheral blood mononuclear cells (PBMCs), taken before the fourth cycle of nivolumab. The CDR3 loop is CASSRGTTITDTQYF. For the CDR3, the DNA is TGTGCCAGCAGCCGCGGGACTACTATCACAGATACGCAGTATTTT.